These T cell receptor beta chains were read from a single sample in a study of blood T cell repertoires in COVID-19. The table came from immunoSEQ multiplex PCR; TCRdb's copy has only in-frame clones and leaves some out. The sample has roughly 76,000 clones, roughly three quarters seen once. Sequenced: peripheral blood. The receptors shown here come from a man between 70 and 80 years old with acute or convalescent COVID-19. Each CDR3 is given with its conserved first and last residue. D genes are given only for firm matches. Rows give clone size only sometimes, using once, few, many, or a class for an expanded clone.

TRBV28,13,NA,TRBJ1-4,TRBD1,CASKQGVNEKLFF,TGTGCCAGCAAGCAGGGGGTAAATGAAAAACTGTTTTTT
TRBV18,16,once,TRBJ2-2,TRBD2,CASSPMTSGNTGELFF,TGTGCCAGCTCACCTATGACTAGCGGCAACACCGGGGAGCTGTTTTTT
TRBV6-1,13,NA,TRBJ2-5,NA,CASSDEEGQTQYF,TGTGCCAGCAGTGATGAGGAGGGACAGACCCAGTACTTC
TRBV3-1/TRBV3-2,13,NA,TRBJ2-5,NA,CASSLTTRETQYF,TGTGCCAGCAGCCTGACTACCCGTGAGACCCAGTACTTC
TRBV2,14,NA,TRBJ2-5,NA,CASSDERTPETQYF,TGTGCCAGCAGTGACGAGCGTACCCCAGAGACCCAGTACTTC
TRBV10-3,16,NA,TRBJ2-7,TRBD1,CAISGSERDRDHEQYF,TGTGCCATCAGCGGAAGTGAGCGGGACAGGGACCACGAGCAGTACTTC
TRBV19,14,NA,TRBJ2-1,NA,CASRLGGIDGEQFF,TGTGCCAGTAGGCTCGGCGGGATAGATGGTGAGCAGTTCTTC
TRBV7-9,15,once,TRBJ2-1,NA,CASSWTLGRNNEQFF,TGTGCCAGCAGCTGGACACTAGGGAGGAACAATGAGCAGTTCTTC
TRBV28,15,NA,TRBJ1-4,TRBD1,CASSSGQGGNEKLFF,TGTGCCAGCAGTTCCGGACAGGGAGGTAATGAAAAACTGTTTTTT
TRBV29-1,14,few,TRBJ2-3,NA,CSVEVTVSTDTQYF,TGCAGCGTTGAAGTAACAGTTAGCACAGATACGCAGTATTTT
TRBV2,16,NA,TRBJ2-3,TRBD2,CASSALAGVYRDTQYF,TGTGCCAGCAGTGCACTAGCGGGAGTGTATAGAGATACGCAGTATTTT